This T cell receptor beta chain was obtained from a study of T cell responses to AZD1222 COVID-19 vaccine. V dropped 4 bases and J dropped 1 base, with 7 bases sitting between them. Germline CDR1 and CDR2: LNHDA and SQIVND (reference sequence). This CDR3 contains 13 residues. Repertoires were generated with immunoSEQ multiplex PCR, while TCRdb's copy carries only in-frame clones and drops some. This table holds some 80,000 clones, over 80% found once. The chain has TRBV19 and TRBJ1-1; no clear D. This sequence originates from an adult in good health. This specimen was peripheral blood, taken on day 0 of AZD1222 vaccination. CDR3 loop: CASSSWGNTEAFF. As DNA, the CDR3 is TGTGCCAGTAGTAGCTGGGGGAACACTGAAGCTTTCTTT.